The 5 T cell receptor beta chains below come from one sample, sequenced in a study of T cells in Graves' hyperthyroidism and ophthalmopathy. Amplification targeted TCR beta CDR3 regions from RNA transcripts. Initially, a first-round RT-PCR of the TCR CDR3 employed the HTBI primer set. TCRdb analysed the multiplex PCR reads with MiXCR anew, one entry per CDR3 protein. Found here are approximately 400,000 distinct CDR3 sequences, around 15% of them singletons; the top ten hold around 19%. The sample was blood. The receptor set was obtained from a woman aged 25 to 39 with Graves' ophthalmopathy.

This clonotype was observed at least ten times. V gene TRBV20-1 combines with J gene TRBJ2-7; D may match TRBD1 or TRBD2 (5 bases each). Between the trimmed V and J ends, which lost 3 bases and 3 bases, there was a span of 12 bases. The CDR3 runs 13 residues. From germline, CDR1 is DFQATT and CDR2 SNEGSKA (reference sequence). The CDR3 loop is CSARGVGLYEQYF. The CDR3 nucleotides read TGCAGTGCTAGGGGGGTCGGTCTCTACGAGCAGTACTTC.

In its sample, this clonotype was seen many times. The chain has TRBV28 and TRBJ1-2; D is uncertain. The germline V gene has CDR1 MDHEN and CDR2 SYDVKM. The CDR3 totals 13 residues. With 3 bases removed from V and 2 bases from J, the gap between germline ends came to 7 bases. The CDR3 is CASSFEENYGYTF. In DNA, the CDR3 is TGTGCCAGCAGTTTCGAGGAGAACTATGGCTACACCTTC.

The sample holds many counts of this clonotype. The chain carries TRBV5-6 and TRBJ1-1; D call uncertain. CDR3 length: 15 amino acids. Germline loops: CDR1 SGHDT, CDR2 YYEEEE. V was shortened by 0 bases and J by 1 base, with 10 bases between the two germline ends. The CDR3 loop is CASSLADWSNTEAFF. DNA of the CDR3: TGTGCCAGCAGCTTGGCCGATTGGTCGAACACTGAAGCTTTCTTT.

This clonotype was seen many times. This sequence joins TRBV28 and TRBJ1-1, with a weak D call TRBD1 (6 bases). The CDR3 loop spans 15 amino acids. Trimming stripped 6 bases from V and 1 base from J, with 15 bases between. Germline V gene lookup returns CDR1 MDHEN and CDR2 SYDVKM. CDR3 sequence reads: CASSPPGGGNTEAFF. The CDR3 nucleotides are TGTGCCAGCAGCCCCCCGGGGGGCGGGAACACTGAAGCTTTCTTT.

The sample holds many counts of this clonotype. In DNA, the CDR3 is TGTGCCAGCAGTGCCGGGACAGGGGGCTATCAGCCCCAGCATTTT. Residues: CASSAGTGGYQPQHF. The chain combines TRBV2 with TRBJ1-5, with 12 nucleotides matching TRBD1. The CDR3 has 15 amino acids. The junction had 3 bases not matched to a gene; V was cut back by 4 bases and J by 5 bases. Germline values: CDR1 SNHLY, CDR2 FYNNEI. Supplemented by reference TRBV2 and TRBJ1-5, the full variable domain reads EPEVTQTPSHQVTQMGQEVILRCVPISNHLYFYWYRQILGQKVEFLVSFYNNEISEKSEIFDDQFSVERPDGSNFTLKIRSTKLEDSAMYFCASSAGTGGYQPQHFGDGTRLSIL.